These 7 T cell receptor beta chains came from one sample sequenced in a study of T cell repertoires in cytomegalovirus infection. TCRdb reanalysed the reads using MiXCR and keeps one entry per CDR3 protein. The data contain about 300,000 distinct CDR3 sequences, about 9.1% of them singletons. The sequenced sample consisted of PBMCs. These receptors were taken from a human donor in good health (CMV status not recorded). Some clones in this sample may be carry-over from other donors' samples.

In its sample, this clonotype was seen many times. The CDR3 DNA reads as TGTGCCAGCAGTTTTAATCCGAGACAGGGGACCTACGAGCAGTACGTC. Protein: CASSFNPRQGTYEQYV. This sequence joins TRBV28 and TRBJ2-7; 8 bases agree with TRBD1. Unmatched junction bases numbered 9, after V lost 3 bases and J lost 2 bases. This CDR3 is built from 16 residues. The germline gives CDR1 MDHEN, CDR2 SYDVKM.

The V call is TRBV27, the J call TRBJ2-1; TRBD2 matches at 9 bases. Germline loops: CDR1 MNHEY, CDR2 SMNVEV (reference sequence). J gave up 15 bases and V 7 bases, and 13 bases lay outside the gene matches. CDR3 length: 13 residues. The CDR3 here is CASTRTSARFLFF. CDR3 DNA: TGTGCCAGCACAAGGACTAGCGCTCGTTTTCTGTTCTTC.

This clonotype was observed at least ten times. This chain uses TRBV7-2 with TRBJ2-1; no clear D. The CDR3 spans 13 residues. Germline V gives CDR1 SGHTA, CDR2 FQGNSA. The V gene lost 11 bases and the J gene lost 1 base, with 12 bases spanning the gap. CDR3 nucleotide sequence: TGTGCCGTCGCAGTTTGGTCCTACAATGAGCAGTTCTTC. Translated: CAVAVWSYNEQFF.

A word on this clonotype: Just one base apart from a much larger clone, this may be a read error. V is TRBV29-1 and J is TRBJ2-5; TRBD1 agrees at 9 bases. Germline lookup yields CDR1 SQVTM and CDR2 ANQGSEA. With V trimmed by 4 bases and J by 5 bases, 5 bases remained unmatched. The CDR3 is 13 residues long. This chain's CDR3 is CSVVDRGLETQYF. The CDR3 coding sequence is TGCAGCGTTGTGGACAGGGGATTGGAGACCCAGTACTTC.

The chain carries TRBV27 and TRBJ1-6; D is undetermined. CDR1 is MNHEY, CDR2 SMNVEV, per germline (reference sequence). Trimming stripped 7 bases from V and 8 bases from J, with 15 bases between. This CDR3 comprises 14 residues. CDR3 in DNA: TGTGCCAGCACCCTGATCCCGGAGCATTCACCCCTCCACTTT. Translating it yields CASTLIPEHSPLHF.

This clonotype was detected ten times or more. The J gene is TRBJ2-5, the V gene TRBV6-6, with D uncertain. Trimming cost V 1 base and J 2 bases, with 17 bases left between them. CDR1 and CDR2 from the germline V gene are MNHNY and SVGAGI (reference sequence). This CDR3 is 17 amino acids long. In nucleotides, the CDR3 is TGTGCCAGCAGTTACTACCCCAAATGGGGTTATCAAGAGACCCAGTACTTC. Its translation: CASSYYPKWGYQETQYF.

The sample holds many counts of this clonotype. The rearrangement uses TRBV20-1 and TRBJ1-1, with 8 bases lining up with TRBD1. The CDR3 totals 13 residues. The J segment lost 5 bases and the V segment lost 5 bases, leaving 7 bases of the junction unmatched. Germline CDR1 is DFQATT and CDR2 is SNEGSKA (reference sequence). The CDR3 DNA is TGCAGTGCTTCACAGGGGGTGGATACTGAAGCTTTCTTT. It encodes CSASQGVDTEAFF.